This TCR beta chain was obtained from a study of identifying expanded T cells in peripheral blood. The length of the CDR3 is 12 residues. Germline V lookup: CDR1 SNHLY, CDR2 FYNNEI. The V end was cut by 6 bases, the J end by 5 bases, with 10 bases between. TCRdb's copy holds only in-frame clones and misses some; the assay was immunoSEQ multiplex PCR. This sample has approximately 58,000 clones; roughly 89% occur once, and the top ten carry about 3.8%. Concerning this clone itself: Its antigen is as yet unknown.

Study-level results: Clone count variance between roughly 2-week samples rose with total template count. Differentially abundant clones: roughly 1.2 between replicates, 15 to 17 at roughly 13 days, around 19 at four.

No infections or other immune events were documented during collection. The receptor was derived from a person aged 18 to 70 in good health. The V gene is TRBV2, the J gene TRBJ2-5; no clear D gene. Sequenced sample: blood. The CDR3 DNA is TGTGCCAGCAGAGAACAGAGGGAGACCCAGTACTTC. Encoded protein: CASREQRETQYF. Looking up the rest from reference TRBV2 and TRBJ2-5 gives the full variable domain: EPEVTQTPSHQVTQMGQEVILRCVPISNHLYFYWYRQILGQKVEFLVSFYNNEISEKSEIFDDQFSVERPDGSNFTLKIRSTKLEDSAMYFCASREQRETQYFGPGTRLLVL.